The sequence of this T cell receptor beta chain was determined in a study of blood T cell repertoires in COVID-19. TCRdb's copy holds only in-frame clones and misses some; the assay was immunoSEQ multiplex PCR. The sample has over 450,000 clones, 80% to 90% seen once; the top ten hold over 0.7%. The CDR3 has 17 residues. The V gene lost 0 bases and the J gene lost 10 bases, with 19 bases spanning the gap. Germline loops: CDR1 LGHNT, CDR2 FRNRAP. It was during active infection that Seattle patients were enrolled and then longitudinally followed. This clonotype was obtained from a man aged 18 to 35 with COVID-19, enrolled during active disease. The sample consisted of peripheral blood. This sequence joins TRBV12-5 and TRBJ1-6; possible D gene TRBD1, 5 bases. DNA of the CDR3: TGTGCTAGTGGTTTGGTAGTGACCGGGGGGGGTGGCTCACCCCTCCACTTT. Translating gives CASGLVVTGGGGSPLHF.